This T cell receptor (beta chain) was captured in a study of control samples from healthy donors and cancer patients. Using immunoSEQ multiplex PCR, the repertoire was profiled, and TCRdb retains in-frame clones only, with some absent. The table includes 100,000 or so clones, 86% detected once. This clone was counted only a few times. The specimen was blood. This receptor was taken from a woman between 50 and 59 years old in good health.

CDR3 region: CASRGQGAGNTIYF. The CDR3, as DNA: TGTGCCAGTAGAGGACAGGGGGCTGGAAACACCATATATTTT. V is TRBV19 and J is TRBJ1-3; 10 bases align to TRBD1. Germline lookup yields CDR1 LNHDA and CDR2 SQIVND (reference sequence). Unmatched junction bases numbered 1, after V lost 6 bases and J lost 2 bases. CDR3 length equals 14 residues.